Listed below are T cell receptor beta chains from one sample, sequenced in a study of blood T cell repertoires in COVID-19. Here immunoSEQ multiplex PCR was the method, and the copy in TCRdb shows in-frame clones only, minus some. The sample lists 300,000 or so clones, 85% occurring once. Sequencing was carried out using peripheral blood. These receptors were taken from a woman aged 45-65 years with active or convalescent COVID-19. Each CDR3 is given with its conserved first and last residue. D genes are given only for firm matches. Clone sizes are given selectively: once, few, many, or a class where the clone is expanded.

clone size | J gene | D gene | V gene | CDR3 protein | CDR3 DNA
NA | TRBJ2-2 | TRBD2 | TRBV10-2 | CASSLLAGDPGELFF | TGCGCCAGCAGTTTACTAGCGGGAGACCCCGGGGAGCTGTTTTTT
once | TRBJ1-4 | NA | TRBV5-1 | CASSSDGGYNEKLFF | TGCGCCAGCAGCTCTGACGGAGGCTATAATGAAAAACTGTTTTTT
NA | TRBJ1-1 | NA | TRBV30 | CAGSRGNEAFF | TGTGCCGGCTCTCGGGGGAATGAAGCTTTCTTT
NA | TRBJ1-1 | TRBD1 | TRBV19 | CASAAGTVRYTEAFF | TGTGCCAGTGCCGCCGGGACAGTGAGGTACACTGAAGCTTTCTTT
NA | TRBJ2-3 | NA | TRBV6-5 | CASTLAPQNKQYF | TGTGCCAGCACCCTGGCCCCACAAAATAAGCAGTATTTT
NA | TRBJ1-2 | NA | TRBV14 | CASQRDTNYGYTF | TGTGCCAGCCAACGGGACACCAACTATGGCTACACCTTC
NA | TRBJ1-2 | TRBD1 | TRBV18 | CASSLDRAYGYTF | TGTGCCAGCTCACTGGACAGGGCCTATGGCTACACCTTC
NA | TRBJ1-2 | NA | TRBV2 | CASSDWGSPSTNYGYTF | TGTGCCAGCAGTGATTGGGGCAGCCCCTCGACTAACTATGGCTACACCTTC
NA | TRBJ1-1 | NA | TRBV7-2 | CASSFRLVRAFF | TGTGCCAGCAGCTTTCGACTAGTCAGGGCTTTCTTT
NA | TRBJ1-6 | TRBD1 | TRBV5-6 | CASSLHRGRENSPLHF | TGTGCCAGCAGCTTGCACAGGGGGAGGGAAAATTCACCCCTCCACTTT
NA | TRBJ1-3 | NA | TRBV11-2 | CASSNRRQVSGNTIYF | TGTGCCAGCAGCAACCGCCGCCAGGTCTCTGGAAACACCATATATTTT
NA | TRBJ2-7 | TRBD2 | TRBV4-2 | CASSLGLAGSNRGPYEQYF | TGTGCCAGCAGCCTTGGACTAGCGGGATCTAACCGTGGTCCGTACGAGCAGTACTTC
NA | TRBJ2-5 | TRBD1 | TRBV18 | CASSPGTGGETQYF | TGTGCCAGCTCTCCCGGGACAGGGGGAGAGACCCAGTACTTC
NA | TRBJ1-4 | NA | TRBV28 | CASSSAGTNEKLFF | TGTGCCAGCAGTTCGGCAGGAACTAATGAAAAACTGTTTTTT
NA | TRBJ2-1 | TRBD2 | TRBV2 | CASSETPSGPYNEQFF | TGTGCCAGCAGTGAAACACCTAGCGGGCCCTACAATGAGCAGTTCTTC
NA | TRBJ2-1 | NA | TRBV9 | CASRSSYNEQFF | TGTGCCAGCAGGAGCTCCTACAATGAGCAGTTCTTC
NA | TRBJ1-2 | TRBD1 | TRBV15 | CATSRDRGLHYGYTF | TGTGCCACCAGCAGGGACAGGGGTCTCCACTATGGCTACACCTTC
NA | TRBJ1-2 | NA | TRBV19 | CASSISDSEDYGYTF | TGTGCCAGTAGTATTTCGGACAGCGAAGACTATGGCTACACCTTC
NA | TRBJ2-7 | TRBD2 | TRBV5-1 | CASSPGLAGAPEQYF | TGCGCCAGCAGCCCGGGACTAGCGGGAGCCCCCGAGCAGTACTTC
NA | TRBJ1-4 | NA | TRBV3-1/TRBV3-2 | CASSQDVQGREKLFF | TGTGCCAGCAGCCAAGACGTGCAGGGCCGGGAAAAACTGTTTTTT
NA | TRBJ2-1 | TRBD2 | TRBV19 | CASSIRLARANEQFF | TGTGCCAGTAGTATTCGACTAGCGCGAGCTAATGAGCAGTTCTTC
NA | TRBJ1-2 | TRBD1 | TRBV30 | CAWRGTGGLYGYTF | TGTGCCTGGAGAGGGACAGGGGGCCTCTATGGCTACACCTTC
NA | TRBJ2-1 | TRBD2 | TRBV14 | CASSQARTSREQFF | TGTGCCAGCAGCCAAGCCCGGACTAGCCGTGAGCAGTTCTTC
few | TRBJ1-5 | TRBD1 | TRBV5-4 | CASSPDRNQPQHF | TGTGCCAGCAGCCCGGACAGGAATCAGCCCCAGCATTTT
NA | TRBJ1-1 | TRBD1 | TRBV13 | CASSFRGKGGNTEAFF | TGTGCCAGCAGCTTCCGCGGGAAAGGGGGCAACACTGAAGCTTTCTTT
NA | TRBJ2-2 | NA | TRBV7-6 | CASSVLPKAGTGELFF | TGTGCCAGCAGTGTACTTCCCAAAGCAGGCACCGGGGAGCTGTTTTTT
NA | TRBJ2-7 | NA | TRBV4-1 | CASSQETLRGGQGNIYEQYF | TGCGCCAGCAGCCAAGAGACCCTTCGAGGTGGGCAGGGAAACATCTACGAGCAGTACTTC
NA | TRBJ1-2 | TRBD1 | TRBV27 | CASSFRDRGRGYTF | TGTGCCAGCAGTTTCCGGGACAGGGGGCGAGGCTACACCTTC
few | TRBJ2-1 | NA | TRBV5-6 | CASSLKLAFYNEQFF | TGTGCCAGCAGCTTGAAGCTAGCGTTTTACAATGAGCAGTTCTTC
few | TRBJ1-1 | TRBD1 | TRBV7-3 | CASSLTGDRGRAFF | TGTGCCAGCAGCTTAACCGGGGACAGGGGAAGAGCTTTCTTT
NA | TRBJ2-1 | NA | TRBV24-1 | CATSDFSQGPYNEQFF | TGTGCCACCAGTGATTTCTCCCAGGGCCCCTACAATGAGCAGTTCTTC
NA | TRBJ2-5 | NA | TRBV5-4 | CASSFTGGVGEKETQYF | TGTGCCAGCAGCTTTACCGGAGGGGTGGGGGAGAAAGAGACCCAGTACTTC
NA | TRBJ1-2 | TRBD1 | TRBV5-4 | CASRRTGEGYGYTF | TGTGCCAGCAGGCGGACAGGGGAGGGCTATGGCTACACCTTC
NA | TRBJ2-1 | NA | TRBV10-2 | CASSEAGAQPYNEQFF | TGCGCCAGCAGTGAGGCGGGCGCTCAGCCCTACAATGAGCAGTTCTTC